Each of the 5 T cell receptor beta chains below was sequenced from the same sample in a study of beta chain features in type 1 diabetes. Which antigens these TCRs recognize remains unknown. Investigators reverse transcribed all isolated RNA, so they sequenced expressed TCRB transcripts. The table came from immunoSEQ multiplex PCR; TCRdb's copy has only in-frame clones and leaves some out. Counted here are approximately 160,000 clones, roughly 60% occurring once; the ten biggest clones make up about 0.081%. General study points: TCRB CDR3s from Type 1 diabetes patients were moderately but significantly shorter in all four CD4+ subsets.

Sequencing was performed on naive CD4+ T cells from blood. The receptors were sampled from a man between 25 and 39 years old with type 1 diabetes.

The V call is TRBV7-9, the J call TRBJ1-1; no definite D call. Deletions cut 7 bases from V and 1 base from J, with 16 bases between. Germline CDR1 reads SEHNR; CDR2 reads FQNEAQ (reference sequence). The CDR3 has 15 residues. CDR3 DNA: TGTGCCAGCACCAACGGCGGGGAGGGGAACACTGAAGCTTTCTTT. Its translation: CASTNGGEGNTEAFF.

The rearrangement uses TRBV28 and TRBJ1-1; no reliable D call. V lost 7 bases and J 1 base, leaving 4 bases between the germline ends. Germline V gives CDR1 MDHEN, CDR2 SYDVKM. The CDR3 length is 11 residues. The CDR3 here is CASTRNTEAFF. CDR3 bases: TGTGCCAGCACCCGGAACACTGAAGCTTTCTTT.

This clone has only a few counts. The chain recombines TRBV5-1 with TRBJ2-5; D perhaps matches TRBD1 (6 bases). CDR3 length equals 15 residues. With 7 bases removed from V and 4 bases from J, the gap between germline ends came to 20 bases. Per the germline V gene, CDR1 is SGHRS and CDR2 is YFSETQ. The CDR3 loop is CASRPRTEYPETQYF. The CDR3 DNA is TGCGCCAGCCGCCCGAGGACAGAGTATCCAGAGACCCAGTACTTC.

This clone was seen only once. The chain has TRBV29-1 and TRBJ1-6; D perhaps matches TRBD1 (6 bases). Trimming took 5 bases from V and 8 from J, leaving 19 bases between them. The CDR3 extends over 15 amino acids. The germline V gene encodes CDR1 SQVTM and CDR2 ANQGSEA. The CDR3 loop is CSVIPTGPLDSPLHF. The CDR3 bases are TGCAGCGTTATCCCGACAGGACCTCTCGATTCACCCCTCCACTTT.

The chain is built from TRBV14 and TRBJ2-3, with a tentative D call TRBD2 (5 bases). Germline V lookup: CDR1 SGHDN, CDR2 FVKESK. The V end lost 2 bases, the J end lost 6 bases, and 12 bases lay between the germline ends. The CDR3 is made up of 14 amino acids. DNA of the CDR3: TGTGCCAGCAGCCAAATGGCTAGCTCGGATACGCAGTATTTT. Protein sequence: CASSQMASSDTQYF. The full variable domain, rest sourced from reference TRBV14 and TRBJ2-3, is EAGVTQFPSHSVIEKGQTVTLRCDPISGHDNLYWYRRVMGKEIKFLLHFVKESKQDESGMPNNRFLAERTGGTYSTLKVQPAELEDSGVYFCASSQMASSDTQYFGPGTRLTVL.